This T cell receptor (beta chain) comes out of a study of shared clonotypes between healthy human individuals. This clone was recorded only once. Trimming shortened V by 1 base and J by 2 bases, and 12 bases separated the two germline ends. The CDR3 spans 16 residues. Per the germline V gene, CDR1 is MNHNS and CDR2 is SASEGT. The method was immunoSEQ multiplex PCR; TCRdb's version includes in-frame clones alone and lacks a portion of them. The table lists 2.3 million or so clones, over 90% of them singletons, with 0.35% to 0.45% in the top ten. This sequence originates from a man between 18 and 29 years old in good health. Some clones in this sample may be carry-over from other donors' samples. Sequencing used naive CD4+ T cells from PBMCs. Regarding subset: CD45RA+ positively selected. The rearrangement joins TRBV6-1 to TRBJ2-1; a possible D gene is TRBD2 (7 bases). This chain's CDR3 is CASSEGRGGPYNEQFF. DNA of the CDR3: TGTGCCAGCAGTGAAGGGAGGGGGGGTCCCTACAATGAGCAGTTCTTC.